Sequencing of this T cell receptor (beta chain) was carried out in a study of control samples from healthy donors and cancer patients. Germline V gene data show CDR1 as SNHLY and CDR2 as FYNNEI. CDR3 length equals 14 residues. Trimming pared 2 bases from V and 3 bases from J, leaving 9 bases between. Sequenced by immunoSEQ multiplex PCR; TCRdb stores in-frame clones only, minus some. The profile shows over 120,000 clones, about 91% of them singletons. Input material: blood. This chain uses TRBV2 with TRBJ2-3; tentative D call: TRBD1 (6 bases). The receptor was derived from a man aged 25-45 years in good health. The CDR3 loop reads CASSETGRTDTQYF. For the CDR3, the DNA is TGTGCCAGCAGTGAAACAGGGCGGACAGATACGCAGTATTTT.